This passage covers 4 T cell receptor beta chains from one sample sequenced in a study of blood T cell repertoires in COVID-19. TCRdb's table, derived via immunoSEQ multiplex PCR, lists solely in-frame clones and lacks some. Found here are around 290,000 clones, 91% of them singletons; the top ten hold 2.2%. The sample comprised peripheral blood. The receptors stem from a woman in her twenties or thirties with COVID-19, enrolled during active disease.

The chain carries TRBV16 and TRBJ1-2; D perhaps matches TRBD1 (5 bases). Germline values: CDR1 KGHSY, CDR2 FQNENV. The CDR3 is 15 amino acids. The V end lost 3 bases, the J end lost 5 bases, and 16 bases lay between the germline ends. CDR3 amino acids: CASSQRGLSRYGYTF. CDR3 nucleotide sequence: TGTGCCAGCAGCCAGAGGGGACTGTCTCGTTATGGCTACACCTTC.

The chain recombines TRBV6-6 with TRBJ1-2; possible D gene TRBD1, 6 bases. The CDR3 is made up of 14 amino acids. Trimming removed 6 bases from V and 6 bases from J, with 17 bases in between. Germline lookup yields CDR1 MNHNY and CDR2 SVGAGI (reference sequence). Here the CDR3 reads CASSQQGRDNGYTF. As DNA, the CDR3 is TGTGCCAGCAGCCAACAGGGAAGGGATAATGGCTACACCTTC.

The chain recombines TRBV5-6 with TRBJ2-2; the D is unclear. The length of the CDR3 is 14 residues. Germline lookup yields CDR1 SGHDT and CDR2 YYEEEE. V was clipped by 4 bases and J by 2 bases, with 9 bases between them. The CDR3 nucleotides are TGTGCCAGCAGCCTGGTATTTAACACCGGGGAGCTGTTTTTT. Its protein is CASSLVFNTGELFF.

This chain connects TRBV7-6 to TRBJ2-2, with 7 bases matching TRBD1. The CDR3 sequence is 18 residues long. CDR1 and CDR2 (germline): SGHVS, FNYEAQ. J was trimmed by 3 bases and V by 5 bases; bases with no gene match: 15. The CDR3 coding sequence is TGTGCCAGCAGCCGAATCAAAGGGGAAGGGGGCGACACCGGGGAGCTGTTTTTT. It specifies CASSRIKGEGGDTGELFF.